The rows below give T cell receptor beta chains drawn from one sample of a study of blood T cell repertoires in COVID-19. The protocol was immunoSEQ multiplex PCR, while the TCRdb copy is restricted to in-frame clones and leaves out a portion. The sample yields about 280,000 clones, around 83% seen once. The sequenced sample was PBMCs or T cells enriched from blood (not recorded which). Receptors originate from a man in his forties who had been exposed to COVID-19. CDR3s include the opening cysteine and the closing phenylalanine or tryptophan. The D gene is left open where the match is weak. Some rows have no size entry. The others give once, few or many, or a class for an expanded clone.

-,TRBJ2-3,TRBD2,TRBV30,TGTGCCTGGAGTGCGGCTAGCGGGATGGCAGATACGCAGTATTTT,CAWSAASGMADTQYF
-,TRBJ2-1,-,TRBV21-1,TGTGCCAGCAGCAAGACAGGGGGCTCTTCCTACAATGAGCAGTTCTTC,CASSKTGGSSYNEQFF
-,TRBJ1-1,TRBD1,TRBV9,TGTGCCAGCAGCTTCCTGACAGGGGGGCACACTGAAGCTTTCTTT,CASSFLTGGHTEAFF
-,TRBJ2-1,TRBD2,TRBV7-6,TGTGCCAGCAGCTTAGCGGCTCTAGCGGGAGGGCCGAAAATTTACAATGAGCAGTTCTTC,CASSLAALAGGPKIYNEQFF
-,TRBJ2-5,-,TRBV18,TGTGCCAGCTCCTCGAGGAGCAGCCAAGAGACCCAGTACTTC,CASSSRSSQETQYF
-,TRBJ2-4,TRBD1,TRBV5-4,TGTGCCAGCAGCCGGACAGGGGCCCTAAAGGACATTCAGTACTTC,CASSRTGALKDIQYF
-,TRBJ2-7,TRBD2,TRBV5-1,TGCGCCAGCAGCCTTAGCGGGAGCTCCTACGAGCAGTACTTC,CASSLSGSSYEQYF
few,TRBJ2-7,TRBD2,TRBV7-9,TGTGCCAGCAGCCTACAGAGCGGGACTGAGCAGTACTTC,CASSLQSGTEQYF
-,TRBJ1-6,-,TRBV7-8,TGTGCCAGCAGCTCGAGAGACGCGACAAATTCACCCCTCCACTTT,CASSSRDATNSPLHF
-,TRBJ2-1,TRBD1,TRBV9,TGTGCCAGCAGCGTAGAGGGACAGGCATTCCCAGTCTTCTTC,CASSVEGQAFPVFF
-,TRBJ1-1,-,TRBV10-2,TGCGCCAGCAGTGAGCAAAACACTGAAGCTTTCTTT,CASSEQNTEAFF
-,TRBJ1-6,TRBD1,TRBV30,TGTGCCTGGCATGACAGGGGGTATGGCAATTCACCCCTCCACTTT,CAWHDRGYGNSPLHF
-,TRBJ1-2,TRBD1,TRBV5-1,TGCGCCAGCAGCTTAGGACAGGGCCGCTATGGCTACACCTTC,CASSLGQGRYGYTF
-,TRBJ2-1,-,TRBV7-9,TGTGCCAGCAGCCGGATGGGAGATTACAATGAGCAGTTCTTC,CASSRMGDYNEQFF
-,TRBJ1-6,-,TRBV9,TGTGCCAGCACCTTCGGGGGAAATTCACCCCTCCACTTT,CASTFGGNSPLHF
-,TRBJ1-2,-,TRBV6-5,TGTGCCAGCGGTACAGGGTATGGCTACACCTTC,CASGTGYGYTF
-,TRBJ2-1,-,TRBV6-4,TGTGCCAGCAGTCCCAACTCCTACAATGAGCAGTTCTTC,CASSPNSYNEQFF
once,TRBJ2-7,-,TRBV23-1,TGCGCCAGCAAGGGGTTAGCCTCTAACGGTACCCTACGTGAGCAGTACTTC,CASKGLASNGTLREQYF
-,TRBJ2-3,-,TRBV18,TGTGCCAGCTCGCCGACTCGGGTCGGTGAAAGAACAGATACGCAGTATTTT,CASSPTRVGERTDTQYF
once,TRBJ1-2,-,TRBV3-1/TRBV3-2,TGTGCCAGCAGCCAAGATGACTATACAGCAGACTATGGCTACACCTTC,CASSQDDYTADYGYTF
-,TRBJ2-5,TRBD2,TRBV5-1,TGCGCCAGCAGCCCACAGACTAGCGGGAGAGAGACCCAGTACTTC,CASSPQTSGRETQYF
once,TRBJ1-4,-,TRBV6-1,TGTGCCAGCAGTGAAGACAGGGCGTACGCTAATGAAAAACTGTTTTTT,CASSEDRAYANEKLFF
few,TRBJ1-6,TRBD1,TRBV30,TGTGCCTGGGGGGGGACAGCGAGTTCCTATAATTCACCCCTCCACTTT,CAWGGTASSYNSPLHF
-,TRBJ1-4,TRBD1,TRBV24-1,TGTGCCACCATCGTAACAGGGGAAGAAACTAATGAAAAACTGTTTTTT,CATIVTGEETNEKLFF
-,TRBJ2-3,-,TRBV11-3,TGTGCCAGCAGCTTAGACGGGGACTCTCACACAGATACGCAGTATTTT,CASSLDGDSHTDTQYF
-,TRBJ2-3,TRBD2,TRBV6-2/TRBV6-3,TGTGCCAGCAGTTCCGGACTAGCGGGACGCACAGATACGCAGTATTTT,CASSSGLAGRTDTQYF
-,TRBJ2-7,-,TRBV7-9,TGTGCCAGCAGCTTAGTCCGGGTACCAAGCTCCTACGAGCAGTACTTC,CASSLVRVPSSYEQYF
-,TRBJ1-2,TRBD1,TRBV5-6,TGTGCCAGCAGCCCGGACAGGTTCGGCTACACCTTC,CASSPDRFGYTF
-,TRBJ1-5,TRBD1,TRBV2,TGTGCCAGCAGTGACCAGACAGGGGGCAGGAAGCCCCAGCATTTT,CASSDQTGGRKPQHF
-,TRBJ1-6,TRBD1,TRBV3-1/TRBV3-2,TGTGCCAGCAGCCAGTTCTTTGGGACAGACAATAATTCACCCCTCCACTTT,CASSQFFGTDNNSPLHF
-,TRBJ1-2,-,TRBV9,TGTGCCAGCAGCGTAGTAGGGGGGAGGGATGGCTACACCTTC,CASSVVGGRDGYTF
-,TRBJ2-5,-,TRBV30,TGTGCCTGGAGTGTACTTTTACAAGAGACCCAGTACTTC,CAWSVLLQETQYF
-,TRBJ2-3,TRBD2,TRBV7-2,TGTGCCAGCAGCCCTCGGACTAGCGGACGCACAGATACGCAGTATTTT,CASSPRTSGRTDTQYF
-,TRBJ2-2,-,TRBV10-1,TGCGCCAGCAGTACCAGGGGACCGAACACCGGGGAGCTGTTTTTT,CASSTRGPNTGELFF
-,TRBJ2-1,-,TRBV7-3,TGTGCCAGCAGCCCCACCCCAGACTACGAGTCAGGTGAGCAGTTCTTC,CASSPTPDYESGEQFF
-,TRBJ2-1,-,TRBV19,TGTGCCAGTAGCCTGCTAGACAATGAGCAGTTCTTC,CASSLLDNEQFF
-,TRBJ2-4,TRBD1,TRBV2,TGTGCCAGCAGTGGAACCGGGACAGTCGTTCAGTACTTC,CASSGTGTVVQYF
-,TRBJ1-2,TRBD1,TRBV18,TGTGCCAGCTCACCACCGGGGGACAGCTATGGCTACACCTTC,CASSPPGDSYGYTF
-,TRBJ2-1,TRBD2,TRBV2,TGTGCCAGCAGTGATGGGACTAGCGGGAGGGTCGGGTTCTTC,CASSDGTSGRVGFF
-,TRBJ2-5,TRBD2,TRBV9,TGTGCCAGCAGCGTAGCTGGGACTAGTCTTGAGACCCAGTACTTC,CASSVAGTSLETQYF
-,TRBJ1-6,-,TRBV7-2,TGTGCCAGCAGCTTAGTGTTGGGTCGGACAGATAATTCACCCCTCCACTTT,CASSLVLGRTDNSPLHF
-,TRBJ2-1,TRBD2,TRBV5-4,TGTGCCAGCGGCCTAGCGGGAGCCTACAATGAGCAGTTCTTC,CASGLAGAYNEQFF
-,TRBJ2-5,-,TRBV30,TGTGCCTCGCGGCGGGCACCCGCGGAGACCCAGTACTTC,CASRRAPAETQYF
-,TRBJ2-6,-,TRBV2,TGTGCCAGCAGTGAGAGGAGGACCAACGTCCTGACTTTC,CASSERRTNVLTF
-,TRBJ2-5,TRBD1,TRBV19,TGTGCCAGTTCCTTAAAAACCGGGACAGCCCAAGAGACCCAGTACTTC,CASSLKTGTAQETQYF
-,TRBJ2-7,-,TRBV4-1,TGCGCCAGCAGCCTTTCATCGGGTCTCTACGAGCAGTACTTC,CASSLSSGLYEQYF
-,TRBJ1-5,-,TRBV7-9,TGTGCCAGCAGCTTAGAGTGGGGGGGGCGAGGCCAGCCCCAGCATTTT,CASSLEWGGRGQPQHF
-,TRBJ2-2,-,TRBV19,TGTGCCAGTAGTATTCAGGGAAGAGGAGGGGAGCTGTTTTTT,CASSIQGRGGELFF
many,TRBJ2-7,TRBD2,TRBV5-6,TGTGCCAGCAGCTTGCCGGGGGGGTCCTACGAGCAGTACTTC,CASSLPGGSYEQYF
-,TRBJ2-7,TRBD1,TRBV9,TGTGCCAGCAGCGCCGGACAGGGGGTCAACGAGCAGTACTTC,CASSAGQGVNEQYF
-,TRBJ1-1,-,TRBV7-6,TGTGCCAGCAGCTTAAGGGCGGGAGATGGAGTGAACACTGAAGCTTTCTTT,CASSLRAGDGVNTEAFF
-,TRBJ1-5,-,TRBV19,TGTGCCAGTAGTCCTGGGGAAGGGGGTCAGCCCCAGCATTTT,CASSPGEGGQPQHF
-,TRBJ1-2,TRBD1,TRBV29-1,TGCAGCGTTGAGCAGGGGGCTGGTGGCTACACCTTC,CSVEQGAGGYTF
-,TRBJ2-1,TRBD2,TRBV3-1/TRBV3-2,TGTGCCAGCAGCCTTAGTACTAGCGGGACAAACGGTAATGAGCAGTTCTTC,CASSLSTSGTNGNEQFF
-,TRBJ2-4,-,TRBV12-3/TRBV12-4,TGTGCGTCGAGGCGGTTCGGAAACATTCAGTACTTC,CASRRFGNIQYF
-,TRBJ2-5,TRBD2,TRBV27,TGTGCCAGCATGCCGACTAGCGGGTCGGAGACCCAGTACTTC,CASMPTSGSETQYF
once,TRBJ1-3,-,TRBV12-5,TGTGCTAGTGGTGGGGGCTATTCCCGAAACACCATATATTTT,CASGGGYSRNTIYF
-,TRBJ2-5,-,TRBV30,TGTGCCTGGAGTGTACTTAAGACCCAGTACTTC,CAWSVLKTQYF
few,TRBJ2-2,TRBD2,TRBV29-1,TGCAGCGTGACTAGCGGGAGTTTGGGCGGGGAGCTGTTTTTT,CSVTSGSLGGELFF
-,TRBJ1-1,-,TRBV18,TGTGCCAGCTCACCCCAGGAGAACACTGAAGCTTTCTTT,CASSPQENTEAFF